This entry concerns a single TCR beta chain. These data are taken from a study of blood T cells in healthy people across ages. Each of the donors had 9 to 10 milliliters of peripheral blood drawn into EDTA-treated Vacutainer tubes. Together with a sample-barcoded 5' primer, a J-beta primer mix was included in a second PCR lasting about 7 to 12 cycles. In TCRdb, the 5' RACE reads were re-called with MiXCR into one record per CDR3 protein. The sample has 700,000 to 850,000 distinct CDR3 sequences, 50% to 65% seen once. The sequencing input was blood. The clonotype comes from a man older than 75 in good health.

The CDR3 here is CASSPPPVTVSTDTQYF. Here the CDR3 DNA reads TGTGCCAGCAGTCCACCCCCGGTTACGGTTAGCACAGATACGCAGTATTTT. The J gene is TRBJ2-3, the V gene TRBV12-3 or TRBV12-4; D call uncertain. Trimming removed 5 bases at V and 0 bases at J, with 18 bases between. The CDR3 sequence is 17 residues long.